The clone carrying this TCR beta chain has only a few counts. What it binds is not known. These data originate in a study of T-cell memory formation after mild COVID-19. Overall study context: Clusters of TCRs were largely donor specific. Findings of the study overall: The appearance of some responding clones in pre-infection memory suggested that cross-reactive memory joined. Mostly located in CM and EM were contracting CD4+ clones, with contracting CD8+ clones located in EMRA.

V lost 4 bases to trimming and J lost 5 bases, with 23 bases between them. Per germline, CDR1 SQVTM and CDR2 ANQGSEA. The length of the CDR3 is 16 residues. Amplification by 5'RACE using constant-segment primers produced TCR alpha and TCR beta cDNA libraries that carried sample barcodes and UMIs. TCRdb reanalysed the 5' RACE reads using MiXCR and keeps one entry per CDR3 protein. Of approximately 250,000 distinct CDR3 sequences in the sample, 15% were seen once. Specimen: PBMCs or a T cell subset sorted from them (not recorded which). This sequence was found in an adult woman who had mild COVID-19 (a few samples of this study predate the infection). Cell type and time point are not known. The chain combines TRBV29-1 with TRBJ2-5; D remains unclear. The CDR3 sequence is CSVGGRAALPRETQYF. For the CDR3, the DNA is TGCAGCGTTGGGGGTAGGGCAGCTCTCCCCCGGGAGACCCAGTACTTC.